The source of this TCR beta chain is a study of T cell repertoires in cytomegalovirus infection. Study-level findings and limits: Summed frequency of public TCR beta families distinguished CMV carriers with the relevant HLA.

With regard to this clonotype: Its antigen is as yet unknown.

Between the trimmed V and J ends, which lost 5 bases and 2 bases, there was a span of 20 bases. Per the germline V gene, CDR1 is MDHEN and CDR2 is SYDVKM. There are 17 residues in the CDR3. TCRdb fed the reads into MiXCR, producing one record per CDR3 protein. The repertoire has around 900,000 distinct CDR3 sequences, around 32% of them found once; the top ten carry roughly an eighth. The chain employs TRBV28 and TRBJ2-3; D is perhaps TRBD1 or TRBD2 (6 bases each). The input for sequencing was cultured CD8+ T cells from PBMCs, taken from culture after CMV antigen stimulation. This TCR was recovered from a human donor in good health (CMV status not recorded). Some clones in this sample may be carry-over from other donors' samples. The CDR3 sequence: CASSPGLRGAYTDTQYF. CDR3 DNA sequence: TGTGCCAGCAGTCCAGGTTTGAGGGGGGCGTACACAGATACGCAGTATTTT.